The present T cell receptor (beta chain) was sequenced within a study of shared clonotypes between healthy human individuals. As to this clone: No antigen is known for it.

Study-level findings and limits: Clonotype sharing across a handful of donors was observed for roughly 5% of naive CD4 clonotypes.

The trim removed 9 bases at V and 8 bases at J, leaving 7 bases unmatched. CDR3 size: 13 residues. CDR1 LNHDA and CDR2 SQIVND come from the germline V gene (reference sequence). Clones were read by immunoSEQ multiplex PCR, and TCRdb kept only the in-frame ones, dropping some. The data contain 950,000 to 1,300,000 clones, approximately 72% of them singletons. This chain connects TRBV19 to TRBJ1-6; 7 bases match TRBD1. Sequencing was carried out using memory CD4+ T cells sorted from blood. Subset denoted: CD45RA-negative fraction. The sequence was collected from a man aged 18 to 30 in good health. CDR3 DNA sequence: TGTGCCAGCAACGACAGGGACGATTCACCCCTCCACTTT. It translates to CASNDRDDSPLHF.